This T cell receptor beta chain was recovered during a study of T cell responses to AZD1222 COVID-19 vaccine. The CDR3 loop spans 15 amino acids. Looked up from germline, CDR1 is SGDLS and CDR2 is YYNGEE. J lost 2 bases, V lost 4 bases, and 5 bases had no gene match. The data were produced by immunoSEQ multiplex PCR, yet TCRdb's version contains in-frame clones alone and is incomplete. The sample carries some 120,000 clones, around 94% recorded once. Sequencing used peripheral blood, obtained on day 0 of AZD1222 vaccination. This clonotype originated in an adult in good health. The chain links TRBV9 to TRBJ1-3; the match to TRBD1 covers 8 bases. The CDR3 loop reads CASSQGQGTGNTIYF. CDR3 sequence (DNA): TGTGCCAGCAGCCAAGGACAGGGTACTGGAAACACCATATATTTT.